This T cell receptor (beta chain) was found in a study of T-cell reconstitution after alpha-beta-depleted transplantation in children. Overall study results and limits: Expanded clones from the graft, numbering several hundred, reportedly supplied alpha-beta T cells about two months after transplant.

Germline V gene sequence: CDR1 SGHRS, CDR2 YFSETQ. V was pared by 4 bases and J by 5 bases, with 25 bases between. The CDR3 runs 17 residues. Unique molecular identifiers were incorporated when the TCRbeta library was constructed. From the PCR reads, TCRdb called clonotypes with MiXCR, one entry per CDR3 protein. Of about 300,000 distinct CDR3 sequences in the sample, about 9.4% were seen once. Many counts were recorded for this clonotype. Its antigen is currently unknown. This sequence joins TRBV5-1 and TRBJ2-7; D not resolved. Here the sequenced sample was PBMCs, taken before TCRalphabeta/CD19-depleted stem cell transplant. This sequence originates from a boy younger than two with acute myeloid leukemia, due to receive a stem cell transplant. CDR3 protein: CASSPSSPVGLMNEQYF. CDR3 DNA sequence: TGCGCCAGCAGCCCATCGTCCCCAGTGGGCCTAATGAACGAGCAGTACTTC. The full variable domain, rest sourced from reference TRBV5-1 and TRBJ2-7, is KAGVTQTPRYLIKTRGQQVTLSCSPISGHRSVSWYQQTPGQGLQFLFEYFSETQRNKGNFPGRFSGRQFSNSRSEMNVSTLELGDSALYLCASSPSSPVGLMNEQYFGPGTRLTVT.